The rows below give T cell receptor delta chains drawn from one sample of a study of γδ T cells in repeated Plasmodium falciparum infection. TCRdb called clones anew from the multiplex PCR reads with CATT. The data contain around 82,000 delta-chain clones, under 1.5% of them singletons. The sample consisted of gamma-delta T cells from blood. These receptors were taken from a pool of human donors (malaria-infected and uninfected, not separated). Each CDR3 is given with its conserved first and last residue. The order of the fields is D gene, clone size, J gene, V gene, CDR3 protein, CDR3 DNA. D genes are given only for firm matches. Clone size appears in some rows only: once, few, many, or a class for an expanded clone.

>-|many|TRDJ1|TRAV23/DV6
CAASMNPGYTDKLIF
TGTGCAGCAAGCATGAATCCGGGATACACCGATAAACTCATCTTT
>TRDD3|medium-sized|TRDJ3|TRDV2
CACVPVLGDTGWDTRQMFF
TGTGCCTGTGTCCCCGTACTGGGGGATACGGGCTGGGACACCCGACAGATGTTTTTC
>TRDD3|many|TRDJ1|TRDV1
CALGDRTAGTGGYADKLIF
TGTGCTCTTGGGGACCGTACGGCGGGTACTGGGGGATACGCCGATAAACTCATCTTT
>TRDD2|many|TRDJ1|TRDV1
CALGVTPSYGVGDKTDKLIF
TGTGCTCTTGGGGTCACGCCTTCCTACGGGGTGGGGGACAAGACCGATAAACTCATCTTT
>-|many|TRDJ1|TRDV1
CALGERWDVGYWFQDKLIF
TGTGCTCTTGGGGAACGATGGGACGTTGGGTACTGGTTTCAAGATAAACTCATCTTT
>TRDD3|many|TRDJ3|TRDV2
CACDRRGIRSWDTRQMFF
TGTGCCTGTGACAGGAGGGGGATACGCTCCTGGGACACCCGACAGATGTTTTTC
>TRDD3|many|TRDJ1|TRDV2
CACDKLGDARTDKLIF
TGTGCCTGTGACAAACTGGGGGATGCTCGAACCGATAAACTCATCTTT
>-|many|TRDJ1|TRDV1
CALGDPPFLARVRGTNEGGKLIF
TGTGCTCTTGGGGATCCACCTTTCCTAGCCCGGGTAAGGGGTACCAACGAAGGGGGTAAACTCATCTTT
>-|many|TRDJ1|TRDV1
CALGELHPPAFRCKLIF
TGTGCTCTTGGGGAACTCCACCCCCCCGCCTTCCGGTGTAAACTCATCTTT
>-|-|TRDJ2|TRDV3
CAFSGVSLTAQLFF
TGTGCCTTTAGTGGAGTAAGTTTGACAGCACAACTCTTCTTC
>-|many|TRDJ1|TRDV1
CALGTPKNFLHRRTDKLIF
TGTGCTCTTGGGACGCCGAAAAACTTCCTGCATCGTAGGACCGATAAACTCATCTTT
>-|-|TRDJ1|TRAV29/DV5
CAASASFLRLGGPYTDKLIF
TGTGCAGCAAGCGCTTCCTTCCTACGACTGGGGGGACCTTACACCGATAAACTCATCTTT
>TRDD3|medium-sized|TRDJ1|TRDV1
CALGELRLTFWGKTSYTDKLIF
TGTGCTCTTGGGGAACTAAGACTGACCTTCTGGGGGAAAACTAGCTACACCGATAAACTCATCTTT
>TRDD3|-|TRDJ1|TRDV1
CALVPGGYDSNDKLIF
TGTGCTCTTGTACCTGGGGGATACGATTCCAACGATAAACTCATCTTT
>-|many|TRDJ1|TRDV1
CAPGELRPGGGHFKLIF
TGTGCTCCTGGGGAACTCAGGCCCGGCGGGGGCCACTTTAAACTCATCTTT
>-|many|TRDJ1|TRDV1
CALGEGSTVLAYTDKLIF
TGTGCTCTTGGGGAAGGCTCTACCGTACTGGCATACACCGATAAACTCATCTTT
>TRDD3|few|TRDJ2|TRDV1
CALGEPLKTTWGYSAQLFF
TGTGCCCTTGGGGAACCTCTTAAAACGACCTGGGGGTACAGCGCACAGCTCTTCTTT
>-|many|TRDJ1|TRDV1
CALGPFRSGELIF
TGTGCTCTTGGCCCCTTCCGAAGTGGTGAACTCATCTTT
>TRDD3|many|TRDJ1|TRDV1
CALGDFLLPTVLGDSLYTDKLIF
TGTGCTCTTGGGGACTTCCTTCTTCCGACCGTACTGGGGGATTCCCTGTACACCGATAAACTCATCTTT
>TRDD3|many|TRDJ1|TRDV2
CACDTLSTGGRDTDKLIF
TGTGCCTGTGACACCCTAAGTACTGGGGGTCGGGACACCGATAAACTCATCTTT
>-|many|TRDJ1|TRDV1
CALGVLSANRGLFESPKLIF
TGTGCTCTTGGGGTTTTATCCGCTAACCGAGGATTGTTTGAATCCCCTAAACTCATCTTT
>TRDD3|many|TRDJ1|TRDV1
CALGERGHFGTGGYSPYYTDKLIF
TGTGCTCTTGGGGAAAGAGGCCACTTCGGTACTGGGGGATACTCCCCATATTACACCGATAAACTCATCTTT
>TRDD3|many|TRDJ2|TRDV1
CALGELGPKGDTYLTAQLFF
TGTGCTCTTGGGGAACTGGGTCCTAAAGGGGATACGTACCTGACAGCACAACTCTTCTTT
>TRDD3|many|TRDJ2|TRDV1
CALGERGFPTPYWGIPRGLTAQLFF
TGTGCTCTTGGGGAACGGGGGTTTCCTACCCCGTACTGGGGGATACCCCGTGGATTGACAGCACAACTCTTCTTT
>TRDD3|many|TRDJ1|TRDV1
CALGDFRGIRRTDKLIF
TGTGCTCTTGGGGATTTCAGGGGGATACGAAGGACCGATAAACTCATCTTT
>TRDD3|many|TRDJ1|TRDV1
CALGELVRSATFPLTGGYKTDKLIF
TGTGCTCTTGGGGAACTCGTGCGTTCGGCCACGTTCCCACTTACTGGGGGATACAAAACCGATAAACTCATCTTT
>-|medium-sized|TRDJ1|TRDV2
CACETMGSRSSDKLIF
TGTGCCTGTGAAACTATGGGGTCCCGGTCATCCGATAAACTCATCTTT
>-|few|TRDJ1|TRDV1
CALGDLGLGLGDTDKLIF
-
>-|medium-sized|TRDJ1|TRDV1
CALGESNSGILSDKLIF
TGTGCTCTTGGGGAATCAAACTCTGGGATCCTTTCCGATAAACTCATCTTT
>TRDD3|many|TRDJ1|TRAV38-2/DV8
CAYSWGIWGTDKLIF
TGTGCTTATAGTTGGGGGATATGGGGGACCGATAAACTCATCTTT
>-|medium-sized|TRDJ1|TRDV2
CACLALDGGTTDKLIF
TGTGCCTGTCTTGCACTGGATGGGGGGACCACCGATAAACTCATCTTT
>TRDD2|many|TRDJ1|TRDV1
CALGERDFGLPTLLGPIVGYTDKLIF
TGTGCTCTTGGGGAACGCGATTTTGGCCTTCCTACTCTACTGGGGCCAATAGTGGGCTACACCGATAAACTCATCTTT
>-|many|TRDJ1|TRDV3
CAFSVDTSDKLIF
TGTGCCTTTAGCGTTGATACTAGCGATAAACTCATCTTT
>TRDD3|-|TRDJ1|TRDV1
CALGNLEPLSTLGDTYTDKLIF
TGTGCTCTTGGGAACTTAGAACCCCTTTCTACGTTGGGGGATACTTACACCGATAAACTCATCTTT
>TRDD3|many|TRDJ1|TRDV1
CALGESVIFPWGGYTDKLIF
TGTGCTCTTGGGGAGTCGGTAATCTTCCCCTGGGGGGGATACACCGATAAACTCATCTTT
>TRDD3|many|TRDJ1|TRDV1
CALGVLPYWGTYTDKLIF
TGTGCTCTTGGGGTTCTCCCCTACTGGGGGACCTACACCGATAAACTCATCTTT
>TRDD3|many|TRDJ1|TRDV2
CACDTDRILGGWSTDKLIF
TGTGCCTGTGACACGGATAGAATACTGGGGGGGTGGAGTACCGATAAACTCATCTTT